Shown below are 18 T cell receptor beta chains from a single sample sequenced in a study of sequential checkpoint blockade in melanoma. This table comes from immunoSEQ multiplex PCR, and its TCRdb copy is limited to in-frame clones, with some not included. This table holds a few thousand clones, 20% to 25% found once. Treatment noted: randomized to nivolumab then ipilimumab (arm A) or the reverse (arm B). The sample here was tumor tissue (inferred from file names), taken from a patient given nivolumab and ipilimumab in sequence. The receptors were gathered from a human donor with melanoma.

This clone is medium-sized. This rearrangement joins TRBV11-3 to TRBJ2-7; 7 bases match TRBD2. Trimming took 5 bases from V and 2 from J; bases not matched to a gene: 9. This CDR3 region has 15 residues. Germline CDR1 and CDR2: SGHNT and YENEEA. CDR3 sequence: CASSRGSSGPYEQYF. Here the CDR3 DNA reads TGTGCCAGCAGCCGAGGGTCTAGCGGACCCTACGAGCAGTACTTC.

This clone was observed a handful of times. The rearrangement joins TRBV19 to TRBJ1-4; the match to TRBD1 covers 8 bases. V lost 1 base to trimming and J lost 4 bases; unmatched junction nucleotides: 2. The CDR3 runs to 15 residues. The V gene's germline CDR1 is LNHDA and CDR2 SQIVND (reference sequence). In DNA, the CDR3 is TGTGCCAGTAGTATAGGGACAGGGATTAATGAAAAACTGTTTTTT. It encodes CASSIGTGINEKLFF. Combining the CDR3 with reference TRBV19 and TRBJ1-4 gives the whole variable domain DGGITQSPKYLFRKEGQNVTLSCEQNLNHDAMYWYRQDPGQGLRLIYYSQIVNDFQKGDIAEGYSVSREKKESFPLTVTSAQKNPTAFYLCASSIGTGINEKLFFGSGTQLSVL.

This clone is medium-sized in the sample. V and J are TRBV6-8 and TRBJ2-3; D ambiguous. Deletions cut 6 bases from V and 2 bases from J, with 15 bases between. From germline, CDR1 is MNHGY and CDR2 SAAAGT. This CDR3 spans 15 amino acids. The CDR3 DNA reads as TGTGCCAGCAGGGAAACAGCGTTCCACACAGATACGCAGTATTTT. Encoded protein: CASRETAFHTDTQYF.

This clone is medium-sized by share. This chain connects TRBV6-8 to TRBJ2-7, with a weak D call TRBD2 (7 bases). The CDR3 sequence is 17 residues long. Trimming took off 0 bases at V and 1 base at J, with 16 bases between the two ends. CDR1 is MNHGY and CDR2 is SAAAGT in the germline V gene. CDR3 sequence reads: CASSYSVPGGSSYEQYF. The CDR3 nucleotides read TGTGCCAGCAGTTACTCGGTTCCGGGGGGCAGTTCCTACGAGCAGTACTTC.

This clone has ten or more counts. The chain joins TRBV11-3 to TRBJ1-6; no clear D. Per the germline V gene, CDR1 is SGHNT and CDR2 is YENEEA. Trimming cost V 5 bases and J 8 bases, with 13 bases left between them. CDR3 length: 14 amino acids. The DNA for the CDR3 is TGTGCCAGCAGCCCTCGCGGAGAGTATTCACCCCTCCACTTT. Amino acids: CASSPRGEYSPLHF.

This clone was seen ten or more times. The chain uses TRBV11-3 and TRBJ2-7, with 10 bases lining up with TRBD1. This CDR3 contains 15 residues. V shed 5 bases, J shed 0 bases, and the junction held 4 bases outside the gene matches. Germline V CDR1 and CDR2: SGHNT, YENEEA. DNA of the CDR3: TGTGCCAGCAGCAACCGACAGGGGGCCTCCTACGAGCAGTACTTC. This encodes CASSNRQGASYEQYF.

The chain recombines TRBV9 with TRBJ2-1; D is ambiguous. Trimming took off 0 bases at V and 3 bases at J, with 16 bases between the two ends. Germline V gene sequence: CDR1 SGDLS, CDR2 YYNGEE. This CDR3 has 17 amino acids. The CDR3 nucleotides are TGTGCCAGCAGCGTAGACAGCTACCGTAGCTTCTACAATGAGCAGTTCTTC. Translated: CASSVDSYRSFYNEQFF.

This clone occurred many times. CDR3 nucleotides: TGTGCCAGCAGCCCTCCGAGGAGAGCCTACGAGCAGTACTTC. As protein: CASSPPRRAYEQYF. The chain is built from TRBV11-3 and TRBJ2-7; D is ambiguous. V was cut by 5 bases and J by 2 bases, with 13 bases left in between. The CDR3 has 14 amino acids. CDR1 is SGHNT and CDR2 is YENEEA in the germline V gene.

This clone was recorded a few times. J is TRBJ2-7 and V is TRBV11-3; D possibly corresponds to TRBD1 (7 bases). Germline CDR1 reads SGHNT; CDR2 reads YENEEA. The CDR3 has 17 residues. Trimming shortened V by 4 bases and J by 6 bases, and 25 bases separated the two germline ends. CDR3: CASSWTTGARRGSEQYF. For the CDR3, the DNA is TGTGCCAGCAGCTGGACAACAGGGGCTCGGCGGGGCAGCGAGCAGTACTTC.

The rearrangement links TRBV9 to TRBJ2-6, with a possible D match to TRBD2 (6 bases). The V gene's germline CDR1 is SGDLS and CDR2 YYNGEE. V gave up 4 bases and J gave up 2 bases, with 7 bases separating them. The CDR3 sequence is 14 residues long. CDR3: CASSPGAGANVLTF. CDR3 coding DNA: TGTGCCAGCAGCCCGGGGGCTGGGGCCAACGTCCTGACTTTC.

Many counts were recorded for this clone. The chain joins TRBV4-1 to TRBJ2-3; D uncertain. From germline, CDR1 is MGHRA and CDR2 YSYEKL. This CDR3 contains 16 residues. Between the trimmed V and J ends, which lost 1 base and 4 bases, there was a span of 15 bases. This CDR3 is CASSQALGIPPDTQYF. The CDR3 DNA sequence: TGCGCCAGCAGCCAAGCCCTAGGGATCCCCCCAGATACGCAGTATTTT.

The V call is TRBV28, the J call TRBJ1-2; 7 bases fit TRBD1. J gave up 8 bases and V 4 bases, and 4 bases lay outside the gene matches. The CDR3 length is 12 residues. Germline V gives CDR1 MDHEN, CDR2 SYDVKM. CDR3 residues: CASSSTGYGYTF. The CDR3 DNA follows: TGTGCCAGCAGTTCGACAGGGTACGGCTACACCTTC.

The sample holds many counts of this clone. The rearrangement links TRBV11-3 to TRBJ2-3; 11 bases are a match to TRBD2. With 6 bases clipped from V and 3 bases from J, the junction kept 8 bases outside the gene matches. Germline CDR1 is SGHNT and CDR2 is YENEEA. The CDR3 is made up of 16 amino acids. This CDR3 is CASRAGTSGSTDTQYF. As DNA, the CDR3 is TGTGCCAGCAGGGCTGGAACTAGCGGGAGTACAGATACGCAGTATTTT.

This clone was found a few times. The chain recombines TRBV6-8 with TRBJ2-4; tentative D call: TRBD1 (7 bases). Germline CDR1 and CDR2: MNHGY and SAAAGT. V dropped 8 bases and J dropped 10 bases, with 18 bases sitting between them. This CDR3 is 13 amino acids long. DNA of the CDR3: TGTGCCAGCGGCGGGGCAGGGGGATATATTCAGTACTTC. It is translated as CASGGAGGYIQYF.

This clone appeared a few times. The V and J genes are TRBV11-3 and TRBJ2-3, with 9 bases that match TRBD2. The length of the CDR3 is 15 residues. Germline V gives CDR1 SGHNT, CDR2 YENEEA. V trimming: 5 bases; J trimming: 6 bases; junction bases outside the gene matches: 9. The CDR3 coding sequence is TGTGCCAGCAGCCCAGGAGCGGGGGGTGGGGATACGCAGTATTTT. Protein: CASSPGAGGGDTQYF.

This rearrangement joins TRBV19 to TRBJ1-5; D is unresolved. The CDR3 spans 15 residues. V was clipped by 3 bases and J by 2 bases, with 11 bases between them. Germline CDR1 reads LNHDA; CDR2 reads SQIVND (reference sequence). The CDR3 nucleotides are TGTGCCAGTAGTATGAATTTAGGTCGCAATCAGCCCCAGCATTTT. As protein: CASSMNLGRNQPQHF. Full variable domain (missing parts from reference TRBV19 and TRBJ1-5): DGGITQSPKYLFRKEGQNVTLSCEQNLNHDAMYWYRQDPGQGLRLIYYSQIVNDFQKGDIAEGYSVSREKKESFPLTVTSAQKNPTAFYLCASSMNLGRNQPQHFGDGTRLSIL.

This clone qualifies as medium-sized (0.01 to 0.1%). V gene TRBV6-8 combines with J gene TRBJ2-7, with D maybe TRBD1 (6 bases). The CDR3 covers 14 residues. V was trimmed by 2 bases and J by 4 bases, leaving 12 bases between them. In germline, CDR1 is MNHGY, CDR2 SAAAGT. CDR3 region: CASSYGMGAYEQYF. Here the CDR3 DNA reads TGTGCCAGCAGTTACGGGATGGGGGCTTACGAGCAGTACTTC.

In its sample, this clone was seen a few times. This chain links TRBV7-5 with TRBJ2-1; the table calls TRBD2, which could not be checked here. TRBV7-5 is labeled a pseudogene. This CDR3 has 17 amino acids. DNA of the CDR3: TGTGCCAGCAGCTTATCTAGTGGACTAGCGGGGGGTGGAGAGCAGTTCTTC. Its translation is CASSLSSGLAGGGEQFF.